This entry features one T cell receptor (beta chain) sequence. The target antigen is unknown. This sample was taken from a study of T cell responses to AZD1222 COVID-19 vaccine. Findings of the study overall: Recipients of two AZD1222 doses showed rising Spike-specific TCR breadth and depth. Females made up more of the donors, who were largely white British, and clonal diversity may have come out too low. The number of AZD1222 recipients seropositive at baseline was only 6 or 7. Repertoires in all cases were sampled only once the peak T cell response had passed.

TCRdb's table, derived via immunoSEQ multiplex PCR, lists solely in-frame clones and lacks some. The sample holds around 110,000 clones, over 75% seen once. With V trimmed by 3 bases and J by 2 bases, 8 bases remained unmatched. There are 16 residues in the CDR3. Per the germline V gene, CDR1 is LNHNV and CDR2 is YYDKDF (reference sequence). Sequencing was performed on peripheral blood, taken on day 0 of AZD1222 vaccination. This chain connects TRBV15 to TRBJ1-2, with 8 bases that match TRBD1. The receptor comes from an adult in good health. Written as DNA, the CDR3 is TGTGCCACCAGCAGCTTCGCAGGGGGCACGAACTATGGCTACACCTTC. Translation: CATSSFAGGTNYGYTF.